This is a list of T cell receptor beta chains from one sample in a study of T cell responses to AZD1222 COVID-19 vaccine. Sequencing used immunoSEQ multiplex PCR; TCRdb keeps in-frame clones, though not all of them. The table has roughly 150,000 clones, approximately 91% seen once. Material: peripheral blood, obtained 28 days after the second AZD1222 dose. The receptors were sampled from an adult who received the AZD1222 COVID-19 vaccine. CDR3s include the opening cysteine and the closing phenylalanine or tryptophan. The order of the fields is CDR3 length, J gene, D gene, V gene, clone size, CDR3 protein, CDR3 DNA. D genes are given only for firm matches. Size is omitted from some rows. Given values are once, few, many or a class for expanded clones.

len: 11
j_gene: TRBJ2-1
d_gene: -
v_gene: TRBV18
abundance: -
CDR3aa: CASSFVDEQFF
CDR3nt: TGTGCCAGCTCATTCGTTGATGAGCAGTTCTTC

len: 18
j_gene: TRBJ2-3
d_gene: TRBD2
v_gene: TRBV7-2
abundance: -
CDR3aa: CASSLQSISGGPTDTQYF
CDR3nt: TGTGCCAGCAGCTTACAGTCCATTAGCGGGGGGCCCACAGATACGCAGTATTTT

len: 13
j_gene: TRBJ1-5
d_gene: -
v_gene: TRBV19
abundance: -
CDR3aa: CASSIGEFQPQHF
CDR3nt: TGTGCCAGTAGTATAGGGGAATTCCAGCCCCAGCATTTT

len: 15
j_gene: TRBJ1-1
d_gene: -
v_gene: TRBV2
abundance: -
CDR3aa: CASTGKFGGGTEAFF
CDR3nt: TGTGCCAGCACTGGGAAGTTTGGGGGGGGCACTGAAGCTTTCTTT

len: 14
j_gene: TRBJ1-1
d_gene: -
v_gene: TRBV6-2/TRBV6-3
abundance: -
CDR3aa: CASSERLTNTEAFF
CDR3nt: TGTGCCAGCAGTGAGAGACTAACGAACACTGAAGCTTTCTTT

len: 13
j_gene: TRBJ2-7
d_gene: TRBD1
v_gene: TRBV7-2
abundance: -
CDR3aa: CASSSGTAVEQYF
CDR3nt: TGTGCCAGCAGCTCCGGGACAGCTGTCGAGCAGTACTTC

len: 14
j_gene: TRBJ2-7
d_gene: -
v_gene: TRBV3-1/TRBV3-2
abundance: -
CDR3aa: CASSSRGTSYEQYF
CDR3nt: TGTGCCAGCAGCTCCCGGGGGACATCCTACGAGCAGTACTTC

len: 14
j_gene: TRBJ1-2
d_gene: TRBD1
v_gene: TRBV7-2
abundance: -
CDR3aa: CASSSGQGTYGYTF
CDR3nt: TGTGCCAGCAGCTCCGGACAGGGGACCTATGGCTACACCTTC

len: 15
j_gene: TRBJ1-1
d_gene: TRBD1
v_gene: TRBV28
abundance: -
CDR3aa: CASWTGGTGNTEAFF
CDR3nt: TGTGCCAGCTGGACAGGGGGGACCGGGAACACTGAAGCTTTCTTT

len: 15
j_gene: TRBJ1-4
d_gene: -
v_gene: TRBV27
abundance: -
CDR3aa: CASTSQKGFGEKLFF
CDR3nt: TGTGCCAGCACCTCTCAAAAAGGGTTTGGGGAAAAACTGTTTTTT

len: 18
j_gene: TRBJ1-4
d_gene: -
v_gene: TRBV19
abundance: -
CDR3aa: CASSISGPPLLQGEKLFF
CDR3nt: TGTGCCAGTAGTATATCGGGCCCCCCATTACTCCAGGGGGAAAAACTGTTTTTT

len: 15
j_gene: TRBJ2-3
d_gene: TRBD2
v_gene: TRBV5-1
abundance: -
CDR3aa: CASSLEWGGSDTQYF
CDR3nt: TGCGCCAGCAGCTTGGAGTGGGGAGGGTCGGATACGCAGTATTTT

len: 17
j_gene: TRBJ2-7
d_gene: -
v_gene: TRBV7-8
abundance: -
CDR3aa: CASSLRTQGNVFHEQYF
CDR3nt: TGTGCCAGCAGCTTACGAACACAGGGTAACGTATTCCACGAGCAGTACTTC

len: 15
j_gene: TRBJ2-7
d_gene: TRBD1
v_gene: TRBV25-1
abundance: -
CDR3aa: CASSEGNRGLYEQYF
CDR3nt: TGTGCCAGCAGTGAAGGAAACAGGGGTCTATACGAGCAGTACTTC

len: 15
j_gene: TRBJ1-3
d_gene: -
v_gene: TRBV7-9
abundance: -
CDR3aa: CASSLGGLSGNTIYF
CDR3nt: TGTGCCAGCAGCTTAGGCGGCCTCTCTGGAAACACCATATATTTT

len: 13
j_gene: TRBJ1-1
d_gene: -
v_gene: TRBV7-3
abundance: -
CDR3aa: CASSPTWGTEAFF
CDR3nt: TGTGCCAGCAGCCCGACGTGGGGGACTGAAGCTTTCTTT

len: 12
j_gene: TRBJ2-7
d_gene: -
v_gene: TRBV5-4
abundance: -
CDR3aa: CASSLQGYEQYF
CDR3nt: TGTGCCAGCAGCCTACAGGGCTACGAGCAGTACTTC

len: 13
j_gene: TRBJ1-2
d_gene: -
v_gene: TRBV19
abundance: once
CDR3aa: CASSRTGLYGYTF
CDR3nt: TGTGCCAGTAGTCGGACGGGACTCTATGGCTACACCTTC

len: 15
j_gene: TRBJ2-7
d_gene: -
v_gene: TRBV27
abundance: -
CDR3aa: CASRNRAGASYEQYF
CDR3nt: TGTGCCAGCAGGAACAGGGCCGGGGCTTCCTACGAGCAGTACTTC

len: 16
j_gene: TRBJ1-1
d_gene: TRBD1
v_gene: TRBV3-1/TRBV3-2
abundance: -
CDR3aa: CASSLPTGGGGTEAFF
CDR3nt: TGTGCCAGCAGCCTCCCCACAGGGGGCGGGGGCACTGAAGCTTTCTTT

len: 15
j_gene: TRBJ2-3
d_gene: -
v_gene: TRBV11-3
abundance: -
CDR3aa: CASSFRDSPSDTQYF
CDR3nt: TGTGCCAGCAGCTTCCGGGACTCCCCATCGGATACGCAGTATTTT

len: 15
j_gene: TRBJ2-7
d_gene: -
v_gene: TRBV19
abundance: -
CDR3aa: CASSIEHTFSYEQYF
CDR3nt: TGTGCCAGTAGTATAGAGCACACCTTCTCCTACGAGCAGTACTTC

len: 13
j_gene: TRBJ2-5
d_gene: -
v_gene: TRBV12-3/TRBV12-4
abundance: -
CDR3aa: CASSPTDRGIGYF
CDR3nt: TGTGCCAGCAGCCCTACCGACCGGGGGATAGGGTACTTC

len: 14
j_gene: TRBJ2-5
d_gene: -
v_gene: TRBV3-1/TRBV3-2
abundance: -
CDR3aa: CASRSLANQETQYF
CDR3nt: TGTGCCAGCAGATCTCTAGCGAACCAAGAGACCCAGTACTTC

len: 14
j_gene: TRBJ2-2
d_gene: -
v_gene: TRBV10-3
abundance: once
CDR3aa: CAISERRDTGELFF
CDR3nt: TGTGCCATCAGTGAGAGAAGGGACACCGGGGAGCTGTTTTTT

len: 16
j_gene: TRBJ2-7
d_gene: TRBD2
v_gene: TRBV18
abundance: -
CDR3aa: CASSPLLREGREEQYF
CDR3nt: TGTGCCAGCTCACCTCTCTTGCGGGAGGGCCGTGAGGAGCAGTACTTC

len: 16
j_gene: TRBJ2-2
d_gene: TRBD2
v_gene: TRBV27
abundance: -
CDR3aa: CASSLWSSGTGGELFF
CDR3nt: TGTGCCAGCAGTTTATGGTCTAGCGGGACGGGCGGGGAGCTGTTTTTT

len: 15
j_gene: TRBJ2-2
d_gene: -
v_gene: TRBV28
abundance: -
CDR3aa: CASSPPGRNTGELFF
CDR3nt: TGTGCCAGCAGCCCCCCGGGACGGAACACCGGGGAGCTGTTTTTT

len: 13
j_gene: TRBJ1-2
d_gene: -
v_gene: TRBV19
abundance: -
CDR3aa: CASAFGAHYGYTF
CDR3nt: TGTGCCAGTGCGTTCGGGGCGCACTATGGCTACACCTTC

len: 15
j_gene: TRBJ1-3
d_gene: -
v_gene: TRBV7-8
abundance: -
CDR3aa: CASSIGRGGGNTIYF
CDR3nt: TGTGCCAGCAGCATAGGGCGGGGTGGTGGAAACACCATATATTTT

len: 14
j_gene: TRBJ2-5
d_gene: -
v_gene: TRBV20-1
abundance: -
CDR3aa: CSASSGTGVETQYF
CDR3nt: TGCAGTGCTAGTTCAGGCACCGGAGTTGAGACCCAGTACTTC

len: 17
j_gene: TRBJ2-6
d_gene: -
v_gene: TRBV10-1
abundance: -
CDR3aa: CASSEGRLASGANVLTF
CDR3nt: TGCGCCAGCAGTGAAGGCAGATTAGCATCTGGGGCCAACGTCCTGACTTTC

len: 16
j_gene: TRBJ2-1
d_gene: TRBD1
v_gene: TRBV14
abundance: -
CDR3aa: CASSLTTGGFGNEQFF
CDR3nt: TGTGCCAGCAGCCTAACTACAGGGGGCTTCGGCAATGAGCAGTTCTTC

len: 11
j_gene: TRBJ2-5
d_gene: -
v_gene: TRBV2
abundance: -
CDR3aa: CAGKLEETQYF
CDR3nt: TGTGCCGGGAAATTGGAAGAGACCCAGTACTTC

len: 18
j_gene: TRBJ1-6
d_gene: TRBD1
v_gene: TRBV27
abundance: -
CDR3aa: CASSLRSGSGGWNSPLHF
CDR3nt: TGTGCCAGCAGTTTACGGTCAGGGTCAGGGGGATGGAATTCACCCCTCCACTTT

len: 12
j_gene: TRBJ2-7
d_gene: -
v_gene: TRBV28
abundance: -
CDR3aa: CASVQGPYEQYF
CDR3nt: TGTGCCAGCGTCCAGGGGCCCTACGAGCAGTACTTC

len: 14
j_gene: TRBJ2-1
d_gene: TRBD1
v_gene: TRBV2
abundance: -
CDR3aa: CASSGRDRYNEQFF
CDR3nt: TGTGCCAGCAGTGGAAGGGACAGGTACAATGAGCAGTTCTTC

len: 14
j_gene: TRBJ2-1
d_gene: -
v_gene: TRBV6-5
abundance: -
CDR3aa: CASRTGWGYDEQFF
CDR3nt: TGTGCCAGCCGGACGGGTTGGGGGTACGATGAGCAGTTCTTC

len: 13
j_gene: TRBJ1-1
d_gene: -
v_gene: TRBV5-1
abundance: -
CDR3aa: CASNGRENTEAFF
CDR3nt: TGCGCCAGCAACGGCAGGGAGAACACTGAAGCTTTCTTT

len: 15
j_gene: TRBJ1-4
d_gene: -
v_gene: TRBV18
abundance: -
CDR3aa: CASSPPLPGSEKLFF
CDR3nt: TGTGCCAGCTCACCACCACTCCCAGGGAGTGAAAAACTGTTTTTT

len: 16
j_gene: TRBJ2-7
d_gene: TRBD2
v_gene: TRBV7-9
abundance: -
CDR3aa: CASSSFSGDKTYEQYF
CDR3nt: TGTGCCAGCAGCTCCTTTAGCGGGGACAAGACCTACGAGCAGTACTTC

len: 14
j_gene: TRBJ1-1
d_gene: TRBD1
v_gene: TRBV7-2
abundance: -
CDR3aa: CASSWTGGRTEAFF
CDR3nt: TGTGCCAGCAGCTGGACAGGGGGGAGGACTGAAGCTTTCTTT

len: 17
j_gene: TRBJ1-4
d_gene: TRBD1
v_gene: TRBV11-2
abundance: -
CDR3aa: CASSLGPDRGAGEKLFF
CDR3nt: TGTGCCAGCAGCTTAGGCCCGGACAGGGGAGCAGGAGAAAAACTGTTTTTT

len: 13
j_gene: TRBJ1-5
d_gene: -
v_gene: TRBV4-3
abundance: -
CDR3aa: CASSQAPNQPQHF
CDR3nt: TGCGCCAGCAGCCAAGCCCCTAATCAGCCCCAGCATTTT

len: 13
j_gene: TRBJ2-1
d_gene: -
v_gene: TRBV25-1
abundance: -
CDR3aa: CASSDTRRGEQFF
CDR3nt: TGTGCCAGCAGTGACACACGAAGAGGTGAGCAGTTCTTC

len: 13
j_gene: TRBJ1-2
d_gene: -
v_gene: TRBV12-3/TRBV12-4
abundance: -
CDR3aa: CASSLYRAGGYTF
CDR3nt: TGTGCCAGCAGTTTGTACAGGGCTGGGGGCTACACCTTC

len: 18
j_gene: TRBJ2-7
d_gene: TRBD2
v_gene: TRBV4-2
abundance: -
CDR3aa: CASRQIGVETSGTYEQYF
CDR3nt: TGTGCCAGCAGACAAATAGGCGTGGAGACTAGCGGGACCTACGAGCAGTACTTC

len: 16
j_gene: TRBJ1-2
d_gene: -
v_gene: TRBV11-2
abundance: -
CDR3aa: CASSLIQPEPLYGYTF
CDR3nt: TGTGCCAGCAGCTTAATACAGCCCGAACCGCTTTATGGCTACACCTTC

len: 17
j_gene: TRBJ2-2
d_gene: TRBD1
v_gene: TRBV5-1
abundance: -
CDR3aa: CASSLQGSLTDTGELFF
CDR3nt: TGCGCCAGCAGCCTACAGGGGAGTTTAACGGACACCGGGGAGCTGTTTTTT